The 25 T cell receptor beta chains below come from one sample, sequenced in a study of memory CD4+ T cells and cytomegalovirus serostatus. Single viable CD3+CD4+CD8-CD45RO+ cells were sorted as the memory CD4+ T cells. Here immunoSEQ multiplex PCR was the method, and the copy in TCRdb shows in-frame clones only, minus some. The sample includes around 45,000 clones, around four fifths of them seen just once. The sequenced material came from memory CD4+ T cells from blood. These receptors all stem from an adult in good health and CMV-seronegative.

This chain links TRBV7-2 with TRBJ1-2, with D perhaps TRBD1 (6 bases). From germline, CDR1 is SGHTA and CDR2 FQGNSA. Trimming took 4 bases from V and 8 from J, leaving 20 bases between them. This CDR3 is 15 amino acids long. The CDR3 DNA is TGTGCCAGCAGCTCTTATTTGGCGGACAGCCGAGGCTACACCTTC. Its protein product is CASSSYLADSRGYTF.

This chain connects TRBV6-5 to TRBJ2-2; D remains ambiguous. The CDR3 is 15 residues long. The V and J ends lost 2 bases and 0 bases respectively, with 7 bases between them. Looked up from germline, CDR1 is MNHEY and CDR2 is SVGAGI. CDR3 amino acids: CASSYGTANTGELFF. CDR3 in DNA: TGTGCCAGCAGTTACGGTACAGCGAACACCGGGGAGCTGTTTTTT.

The rearrangement uses TRBV5-1 and TRBJ2-7; 7 nucleotides align to TRBD1. This CDR3 has 14 residues. The germline gives CDR1 SGHRS, CDR2 YFSETQ. Unmatched junction bases numbered 2, after V lost 0 bases and J lost 2 bases. The CDR3 nucleotides are TGCGCCAGCAGCTTGGTGACAGGGACCTACGAGCAGTACTTC. This translates into CASSLVTGTYEQYF.

This clone was counted between two and nine times. The rearrangement uses TRBV5-5 and TRBJ2-7; 9 bases are shared with TRBD2. In germline, CDR1 is SGHKS, CDR2 YYEKEE (reference sequence). With 5 bases clipped from V and 6 bases from J, the junction kept 15 bases outside the gene matches. The CDR3 length is 16 residues. The CDR3 sequence: CASSPPLAGALGEQYF. In DNA, the CDR3 is TGTGCCAGCAGTCCTCCATTAGCGGGGGCCCTGGGCGAGCAGTACTTC. Combining the CDR3 with reference TRBV5-5 and TRBJ2-7 gives the whole variable domain DAGVTQSPTHLIKTRGQQVTLRCSPISGHKSVSWYQQVLGQGPQFIFQYYEKEERGRGNFPDRFSARQFPNYSSELNVNALLLGDSALYLCASSPPLAGALGEQYFGPGTRLTVT.

The rearrangement uses TRBV28 and TRBJ2-2; 10 bases match TRBD2. Germline CDR1 is MDHEN and CDR2 is SYDVKM. The CDR3 length is 17 residues. V lost 0 bases to trimming and J lost 4 bases; unmatched junction nucleotides: 5. The CDR3 DNA reads as TGTGCCAGCAGTTTATGGGTAGCGGGGGGTGCCACCGGGGAGCTGTTTTTT. Translating it yields CASSLWVAGGATGELFF.

The rearrangement links TRBV7-8 to TRBJ2-7; 7 bases are a match to TRBD1. This CDR3 is 19 amino acids long. Germline V gene data show CDR1 as SGHVS and CDR2 as FQNEAQ. V was pared by 5 bases and J by 3 bases, with 22 bases of the junction left unmatched. The CDR3 nucleotides read TGTGCCAGCAGCCCGTCCGCAGGGGGAAAGACTCACTCGATCTACGAGCAGTACTTC. Residues: CASSPSAGGKTHSIYEQYF.

This clone was recorded only once. The J gene is TRBJ1-4, the V gene TRBV19; D gene uncertain. Deletions cut 5 bases from V and 4 bases from J, with 8 bases between. The germline gives CDR1 LNHDA, CDR2 SQIVND (reference sequence). The CDR3 has 13 amino acids. The CDR3 sequence: CASSDNGNEKLFF. Here the CDR3 DNA reads TGTGCCAGTAGTGACAACGGTAATGAAAAACTGTTTTTT.

The chain is built from TRBV5-1 and TRBJ1-3; no definite D call. Germline V lookup: CDR1 SGHRS, CDR2 YFSETQ. V lost 4 bases to trimming and J lost 0 bases, with 8 bases between them. The CDR3 extends over 14 amino acids. CDR3 loop: CASSNALSGNTIYF. The CDR3 nucleotides are TGCGCCAGCAGCAACGCCCTCTCTGGAAACACCATATATTTT.

The chain carries TRBV5-8 and TRBJ2-2, with 8 nucleotides matching TRBD1. Germline assignment: CDR1 SGHTS and CDR2 YDEGEE. This CDR3 region has 17 residues. J gave up 4 bases and V 4 bases, and 12 bases lay outside the gene matches. The CDR3 sequence: CASSKGQGGLSTGELFF. CDR3 sequence (DNA): TGTGCCAGCAGCAAAGGACAGGGTGGACTGAGCACCGGGGAGCTGTTTTTT. The whole variable domain, filled in from reference TRBV5-8 and TRBJ2-2, reads EAGVTQSPTHLIKTRGQQATLRCSPISGHTSVYWYQQALGLGLQFLLWYDEGEERNRGNFPPRFSGRQFPNYSSELNVNALELEDSALYLCASSKGQGGLSTGELFFGEGSRLTVL.

The count of this clone is one. The rearrangement links TRBV5-1 to TRBJ2-7, with 7 nucleotides matching TRBD2. The CDR3 length is 17 residues. Germline trimming cut 3 bases from V and 0 bases from J; bases unmatched to any gene: 12. Germline CDR1 SGHRS, CDR2 YFSETQ. The CDR3 reads CASSWGLGRGSSYEQYF. Here the CDR3 DNA reads TGCGCCAGCAGCTGGGGTTTAGGGCGGGGGAGCTCCTACGAGCAGTACTTC.

The chain uses TRBV5-5 and TRBJ1-5; 11 bases are a match to TRBD1. CDR1 and CDR2 (germline): SGHKS, YYEKEE (reference sequence). CDR3 size: 16 residues. V was clipped by 4 bases and J by 6 bases; unmatched bases: 9. The chain's CDR3 is CASSAGTGGLGQPQHF. CDR3 sequence (DNA): TGTGCCAGCAGCGCCGGGACAGGGGGTTTAGGTCAGCCCCAGCATTTT.

The V gene is TRBV6-6, the J gene TRBJ2-7; the match to TRBD2 covers 11 bases. The CDR3 sequence is 13 residues long. The trim removed 5 bases at V and 7 bases at J, leaving 4 bases unmatched. The germline CDR1 and CDR2 sequences are MNHNY and SVGAGI (reference sequence). The CDR3 coding sequence is TGTGCCAGCAGTCCCCTAGCGGGGGGTGAGCAGTACTTC. As protein: CASSPLAGGEQYF.

The chain couples TRBV29-1 to TRBJ1-5; 8 bases are a match to TRBD1. V lost 5 bases and J lost 3; bases outside the gene matches: 6. The CDR3 sequence is 14 residues long. Germline CDR1 SQVTM, CDR2 ANQGSEA. The CDR3 loop reads CSVQTGAPNQPQHF. The CDR3 DNA is TGCAGCGTTCAGACAGGGGCCCCCAATCAGCCCCAGCATTTT.

The chain joins TRBV6-6 to TRBJ1-1, with D possibly matching TRBD1 (6 bases). Trimming left V 1 base short and J 4 bases short, with 10 bases between. Germline V gene sequence: CDR1 MNHNY, CDR2 SVGAGI (reference sequence). This CDR3 comprises 14 residues. This CDR3 reads CASSYLVRGTEAFF. In nucleotides, the CDR3 is TGTGCCAGCAGTTACTTGGTCAGGGGCACTGAAGCTTTCTTT.

V usage is TRBV5-6 and J usage is TRBJ1-1; D is undetermined. The CDR3 is made up of 16 amino acids. V lost 4 bases to trimming and J lost 1 base, with 17 bases between them. CDR1 SGHDT and CDR2 YYEEEE come from the germline V gene. Here the CDR3 reads CASSPEARAKNTEAFF. For the CDR3, the DNA is TGTGCCAGCAGCCCCGAGGCACGAGCGAAGAACACTGAAGCTTTCTTT.

V gene TRBV4-1 combines with J gene TRBJ2-5, with D possibly TRBD2 on 6 matching bases. V shed 1 base and J shed 2 bases, with 11 bases lying between them. CDR3 length equals 15 residues. Germline values: CDR1 MGHRA, CDR2 YSYEKL. The CDR3 DNA is TGCGCCAGCAGCCAAGGCCATAGCGGTCAAGAGACCCAGTACTTC. Its protein product is CASSQGHSGQETQYF.

The V and J genes are TRBV6-6 and TRBJ2-7; TRBD2 matches 9 bases. This CDR3 region has 15 residues. Germline V gives CDR1 MNHNY, CDR2 SVGAGI (reference sequence). V gave up 8 bases and J gave up 0 bases; unmatched junction bases: 8. The DNA for the CDR3 is TGTGCCAGCGGATCTAGCGGGGCGAGCTCCTACGAGCAGTACTTC. Translated, it gives CASGSSGASSYEQYF.

The chain has TRBV30 and TRBJ1-1; D remains ambiguous. CDR3 length equals 12 residues. Germline CDR1 reads GTSNPN; CDR2 reads SVGIG (reference sequence). Trimming took off 1 base at V and 1 base at J, with 4 bases between the two ends. The DNA of the CDR3 is TGTGCCTGGAGTGACGGGAACACTGAAGCTTTCTTT. Its protein product is CAWSDGNTEAFF.

The V call is TRBV10-2, the J call TRBJ1-2; TRBD1 might be the D (6 bases). CDR1 WSHSY and CDR2 SAAADI come from the germline V gene. The CDR3 is 13 amino acids. Trimming cost V 3 bases and J 4 bases, with 9 bases left between them. In DNA, the CDR3 is TGCGCCAGCAGTGAATCGGACAGCTATGGCTACACCTTC. This encodes CASSESDSYGYTF.

The chain uses TRBV7-3 and TRBJ2-2; 7 bases line up with TRBD1. The J segment lost 4 bases and the V segment lost 8 bases, leaving 13 bases of the junction unmatched. CDR1 is SGHTA, CDR2 FQGTGA, per germline. The CDR3 is made up of 16 amino acids. The chain's CDR3 is CASALTEAGGTGELFF. The CDR3 nucleotides are TGTGCCAGCGCCCTAACAGAGGCAGGGGGCACCGGGGAGCTGTTTTTT.

The chain recombines TRBV15 with TRBJ1-1; D ambiguous. With 0 bases removed from V and 7 bases from J, the gap between germline ends came to 9 bases. The CDR3 length is 13 residues. The germline CDR1 and CDR2 sequences are LNHNV and YYDKDF (reference sequence). For the CDR3, the DNA is TGTGCCACCAGCAGAGATTTACAGAGTGAAGCTTTCTTT. Protein product: CATSRDLQSEAFF.

This rearrangement joins TRBV2 to TRBJ2-3; D may be TRBD2 (6 bases). With 7 bases removed from V and 10 bases from J, the gap between germline ends came to 24 bases. Looked up from germline, CDR1 is SNHLY and CDR2 is FYNNEI. The CDR3 has 15 amino acids. This CDR3 reads CASIGERVGPVAQYF. CDR3 sequence (DNA): TGTGCCAGCATTGGCGAGCGGGTGGGCCCAGTGGCGCAGTATTTT. Variable domain in full (rest from reference TRBV2 and TRBJ2-3): EPEVTQTPSHQVTQMGQEVILRCVPISNHLYFYWYRQILGQKVEFLVSFYNNEISEKSEIFDDQFSVERPDGSNFTLKIRSTKLEDSAMYFCASIGERVGPVAQYFGPGTRLTVL.

The chain recombines TRBV7-6 with TRBJ2-7; a possible D gene is TRBD1 (6 bases). With 0 bases removed from V and 5 bases from J, the gap between germline ends came to 11 bases. This CDR3 has 14 residues. Germline assignment: CDR1 SGHVS and CDR2 FNYEAQ. CDR3 nucleotides: TGTGCCAGCAGCTTAGCAGGGGGAGATAACGAGCAGTACTTC. Encoded protein: CASSLAGGDNEQYF.

The rearrangement links TRBV5-4 to TRBJ1-2; 7 bases agree with TRBD1. V shed 5 bases, J shed 4 bases, and the junction held 8 bases outside the gene matches. The CDR3 consists of 14 residues. Germline CDR1 reads SGHNT; CDR2 reads YYREEE (reference sequence). DNA for the CDR3: TGTGCCAGCAGGCCTGACAGGGTAGCCTATGGCTACACCTTC. It translates to CASRPDRVAYGYTF.

The J gene is TRBJ2-5, the V gene TRBV7-9; D is perhaps TRBD2 (5 bases). Trimming removed 2 bases at V and 1 base at J, with 11 bases between. The CDR3 covers 15 residues. Germline-derived CDR1 and CDR2 are SEHNR and FQNEAQ (reference sequence). CDR3 nucleotide sequence: TGTGCCAGCAGCTTACGGGCCGGACTCCAAGAGACCCAGTACTTC. Translating gives CASSLRAGLQETQYF.